The clone carrying this T cell receptor (beta chain) was observed a handful of times. The antigen is undetermined. The length of the CDR3 is 14 residues. In germline, CDR1 is SEHNR, CDR2 FQNEAQ (reference sequence). The V gene end was trimmed by 5 bases and the J gene end by 3 bases; junction bases not matched to a gene: 6. TCRdb itself ran the 5' RACE reads through MiXCR, one entry per CDR3 protein. The repertoire holds fewer than 550,000 distinct CDR3 sequences, with 15% to 25% as singletons. These data originate in a study of T-cell memory formation after mild COVID-19. Whole-study findings and limits: Clones shrinking from day 15 to 85 showed even CD4/CD8 mixes; later expanders tilted CD4+.

The clonotype comes from an adult woman who had mild COVID-19 (a few samples of this study predate the infection). Cell type and time point are not known. The chain combines TRBV7-9 with TRBJ2-7, with TRBD2 matching over 8 bases. The source material was PBMCs or a T cell subset sorted from them (not recorded which). The CDR3 is CASSRPGLDYEQYF. DNA for the CDR3: TGTGCCAGCAGCCGACCGGGACTAGACTACGAGCAGTACTTC.